The 3 T cell receptor beta chains listed next were all sequenced from one sample in a study of T-cell memory formation after mild COVID-19. A single record per CDR3 protein comes from TCRdb applying MiXCR to the 5' RACE reads. The sample comprises around 160,000 distinct CDR3 sequences, roughly 12% of which are singletons, and approximately 4% rests with the top ten. The sample consisted of PBMCs or a T cell subset sorted from them (not recorded which). The receptors were sampled from a man between 18 and 29 years old who had mild COVID-19 (a few samples of this study predate the infection). Cell type and time point are not known.

This clonotype was observed a few times. The chain couples TRBV4-1 to TRBJ1-1; D not resolved. Germline V CDR1 and CDR2: MGHRA, YSYEKL. This CDR3 has 17 residues. Trimming left V 4 bases short and J 6 bases short, with 24 bases between. The CDR3 spells CASSPDLSLVMRPEAFF. CDR3 coding DNA: TGCGCCAGCAGCCCTGATTTGAGCCTCGTCATGAGACCTGAAGCTTTCTTT.

The J gene is TRBJ2-7, the V gene TRBV6-2 or TRBV6-3; D remains ambiguous. Trimming pared 5 bases from V and 3 bases from J, leaving 8 bases between. The CDR3 is made up of 12 amino acids. In germline, CDR1 is MNHEY, CDR2 SVGEGT. The CDR3 nucleotides are TGTGCCAGCAGTGAAAACCGCTACGAGCAGTACGTC. This codes for CASSENRYEQYV.

The chain joins TRBV5-1 to TRBJ2-1, with D tentatively TRBD2 (6 bases). There are 16 residues in the CDR3. The germline V and J ends were trimmed by 0 bases and 7 bases, with 17 bases remaining between them. CDR1 and CDR2 from the germline V gene are SGHRS and YFSETQ. The CDR3 region is CASSLGGVLTRNEQFF. CDR3 sequence (DNA): TGCGCCAGCAGCTTGGGGGGGGTACTGACTCGGAATGAGCAGTTCTTC.